The T cell receptor beta chain under discussion was sequenced for a study of blood T cell repertoires in COVID-19. At the level of the study: The samples span acute and convalescent COVID-19 from the United States, Italy and Spain. From T cells, B-cell-depleted T cells, or PBMCs came the material, which was cDNA or gDNA.

Clones were read by immunoSEQ multiplex PCR, and TCRdb kept only the in-frame ones, dropping some. The sample includes around 20,000 clones, about nine tenths of them seen just once. Across 20 to 25 US areas, participants ranged in age from about 18 to 100 years. Resolution of symptoms, clearance, or two negative PCRs was present in recovered Cohort 3 donors. On this clone: Other DNA sequences in the sample encode the same CDR3.

Per the germline V gene, CDR1 is MNHEY and CDR2 is SMNVEV (reference sequence). The J segment lost 4 bases and the V segment lost 6 bases, leaving 6 bases of the junction unmatched. This CDR3 spans 13 amino acids. The sample comprised PBMCs or T cells enriched from blood (not recorded which). The chain uses TRBV27 and TRBJ2-7, with 7 nucleotides matching TRBD1. This receptor was obtained from a woman in her 30s who had recovered from COVID-19. The DNA of the CDR3 is TGTGCCAGCAGCCTGGGACAGTATTACGAGCAGTACTTC. It specifies CASSLGQYYEQYF.